The 2 T cell receptor beta chains below were found in one sample sequenced in a study of technical replicates of blood from a handful of donors. Clones were read by immunoSEQ multiplex PCR, and TCRdb kept only the in-frame ones, dropping some. The top ten clones hold 0.21% of a sample with fewer than 110,000 clones, 96% of them seen once. Sequenced sample: T cells isolated from PBMCs. These receptors were collected from a human donor in good health.

The rearrangement links TRBV2 to TRBJ1-5; 7 nucleotides align to TRBD1. The trim removed 7 bases at V and 5 bases at J, leaving 11 bases unmatched. In germline, CDR1 is SNHLY, CDR2 FYNNEI. There are 15 residues in the CDR3. CDR3 sequence: CASTQDRRGDQPQHF. The CDR3 DNA reads TGTGCCAGCACCCAGGACAGGAGGGGGGATCAGCCCCAGCATTTT.

The rearrangement links TRBV28 to TRBJ1-2, with D maybe TRBD1 (6 bases). Trimming stripped 8 bases from V and 2 bases from J, with 15 bases between. Germline loops: CDR1 MDHEN, CDR2 SYDVKM. The CDR3 length is 14 residues. The CDR3 is CASGLGQGNYGYTF. The CDR3 coding sequence is TGTGCCAGCGGGCTCGGTCAGGGGAACTATGGCTACACCTTC.